This T cell receptor (beta chain) was captured in a study of CD8+ T cells in alopecia areata (dated by TCRdb to 2016 to 2018). Regarding the study in general: The treated patients, all with moderate-to-severe alopecia areata, were enrolled in an open-label pilot trial of oral tofacitinib given at 5 to 10 mg twice daily. Patients stayed on tofacitinib for 6 to 18 months and then had 6 months of follow-up off drug so that delayed response and recurrence could be assessed. In treated patients, disease severity was measured using the SALT score, which gives the percentage of scalp surface area affected. The study used high-throughput TCRbeta sequencing to examine T cell clonal expansion in alopecia areata, in both the C3H/HeJ mouse model and human patients. In humans, TCRbeta sequencing was performed on scalp tissue and on sorted CD4+ and CD8+ peripheral blood T cells from healthy controls and from patients with patchy or totalis/universalis alopecia areata. Biopsies were taken from tofacitinib-treated patients at baseline and at 4 and 24 weeks of treatment, and a later scalp biopsy was taken in several of the tofacitinib-treated patients. Scalp clonality was compared among normal scalp (n=4), patchy alopecia areata scalp (n=8), and alopecia totalis/universalis scalp (n=8). The RNA source kit depended on sample type: the PAXgene miRNA kit for fixed scalp, the miRNeasy kit for PBMCs, and the RNeasy kit for mouse skin. TCRbeta CDR3 regions were amplified by immunoSEQ multiplex PCR with 35 Vbeta forward and 13 Jbeta reverse primers. Here is what the overall study found, with its caveats: Higher clonality and more expanded CD8+ clones were observed in lesional scalp than in normal scalp, particularly in alopecia totalis/universalis, a finding suggestive of antigenic drive. Scalp TCR repertoire analysis is complicated because resident alphabeta T cells in normal human skin are also sequenced, whereas mouse skin is dominated by gammadelta T cells. Because the treated cohort was small and included a single nonresponder, larger studies are needed to assess links between baseline CD8+ expansion and response. Many expanded lesional clones persisted in scalp and blood during tofacitinib treatment, which may partly explain relapse after stopping treatment. TCR sequences shared between patients were less clear than in mice, possibly partly because of HLA diversity in the patient population. With tofacitinib, both scalp clonality and the number of expanded CD8+ clones among the top 100 scalp clones went down significantly.

The library was obtained by the immunoSEQ multiplex PCR assay. RNA was extracted from all samples and reverse transcribed into cDNA, which served as template for TCR sequencing. First-strand cDNA was synthesized with SuperScript III using a 2:1 mix of oligo-dT and random hexamers. Amplification bias was assessed with a synthetic immune receptor repertoire, and residual bias was removed computationally. The original pipeline was this. After raw reads were preprocessed to remove errors, the CDR3 was defined following IMGT conventions as running from the conserved cysteine to phenylalanine. To get clonality, Shannon entropy was normalized by log2 of the number of productive unique TCRs and the result was subtracted from 1. Whether each scalp clone was CD4 or CD8 was inferred by checking scalp TCRbeta sequences against the CD4 and CD8 repertoires from sorted blood. As stored in TCRdb, this immuneACCESS dataset retains in-frame rearrangements with V and J assigned. A fraction of the clones does not appear; measured against another copy, unresolved V genes explain less than half of the discrepancy, and the remainder lacks a known reason. V and J calls and clone size are copied from that table; D and trimming were computed from the DNA. Here the sample has approximately 210,000 clones; roughly 40% occur a single time. The ten largest clones add up to over 2% of the sample.

The treatment or condition label for this specimen denotes: oral pan-JAK inhibitor, 5-10 mg twice daily. Lesional scalp punch biopsies and peripheral blood were collected from alopecia areata patients. After PBMCs were isolated by density centrifugation and stained for CD3, CD4 and CD8, a FACSAria was used to sort CD4+ and CD8+ T cells. On this clone: The antigen this receptor binds is unknown. Base qualities are missing; no much larger clone stands one base away.

There are 13 amino acids in the CDR3, from cysteine to phenylalanine inclusive. Of the read, only the CDR3 DNA is kept; its 39 bases are in frame from base 1. Per the germline V gene (reference sequence), SEHNR is the CDR1 and FQNEAQ is the CDR2. V gives up 4 bases and J gives up 3 bases, and the segment between their germline ends measures 10 bases. The sequencing used CD4+ T cells sorted from blood, collected around week 36, from a patient treated with tofacitinib. The chain joins TRBV7-9 to TRBJ2-7; the D gene is perhaps TRBD1, from 6 matching bases. This receptor was identified in a human donor with alopecia areata. The CDR3: CASSSQGLYEQYF. The DNA is TGTGCCAGCAGCTCCCAGGGGCTCTACGAGCAGTACTTC.